The 27 T cell receptor beta chains given below trace back to one sample, sequenced in a study of blood T cell repertoires in COVID-19. TCRdb's table, derived via immunoSEQ multiplex PCR, lists solely in-frame clones and lacks some. The sample carries roughly 380,000 clones, 89% recorded once. Sequenced: peripheral blood. The origin of the receptors is a middle-aged woman with COVID-19, enrolled during active disease.

The CDR3 DNA sequence: TGCGCCAGCAGCTTGGACACAGTTGGCTACACCTTC. This codes for CASSLDTVGYTF. V is TRBV5-1 and J is TRBJ1-2; D gene ambiguous. V dropped 0 bases and J dropped 7 bases, with 7 bases sitting between them. Germline assignment: CDR1 SGHRS and CDR2 YFSETQ. The CDR3 is 12 residues long.

V is TRBV28 and J is TRBJ2-5; 12 nucleotides line up with TRBD2. Losses at the gene ends were 2 bases for V and 3 bases for J; bases not matched to a gene: 4. Germline loops: CDR1 MDHEN, CDR2 SYDVKM. This CDR3 has 16 amino acids. CDR3 sequence reads: CASSLASSGREETQYF. DNA for the CDR3: TGTGCCAGCAGTTTAGCATCTAGCGGGAGGGAAGAGACCCAGTACTTC.

The rearrangement uses TRBV2 and TRBJ2-1, with TRBD2 matching 11 bases. V lost 6 bases to trimming and J lost 9 bases; unmatched junction nucleotides: 10. CDR3 length: 15 amino acids. Germline values: CDR1 SNHLY, CDR2 FYNNEI. The DNA for the CDR3 is TGTGCCAGCAGCGCAACTAGCGGGAGATACCCTGAGCAGTTCTTC. It encodes CASSATSGRYPEQFF.

The chain joins TRBV28 to TRBJ2-2; a possible D gene is TRBD2 (6 bases). Looked up from germline, CDR1 is MDHEN and CDR2 is SYDVKM. The CDR3 is 15 residues long. V lost 6 bases to trimming and J lost 2 bases, with 13 bases between them. CDR3 sequence (DNA): TGTGCCAGCAGGGCCTCGGGGGTAAACACCGGGGAGCTGTTTTTT. Protein: CASRASGVNTGELFF.

The rearrangement joins TRBV5-6 to TRBJ1-5, with TRBD1 matching over 10 bases. This CDR3 has 15 residues. Germline loops: CDR1 SGHDT, CDR2 YYEEEE. V gave up 0 bases and J gave up 6 bases; unmatched junction bases: 3. CDR3 bases: TGTGCCAGCAGCTTGGAGGGACAGGGGACTCAGCCCCAGCATTTT. It encodes CASSLEGQGTQPQHF.

V usage is TRBV7-9 and J usage is TRBJ1-4; D ambiguous. The V end was cut by 0 bases, the J end by 0 bases, with 14 bases between. CDR1 SEHNR and CDR2 FQNEAQ come from the germline V gene (reference sequence). There are 18 residues in the CDR3. Here the CDR3 DNA reads TGTGCCAGCAGCTTAGCGGTGCCGGGGAGTGCAACTAATGAAAAACTGTTTTTT. It encodes CASSLAVPGSATNEKLFF. The full variable domain, rest sourced from reference TRBV7-9 and TRBJ1-4, is DTGVSQNPRHKITKRGQNVTFRCDPISEHNRLYWYRQTLGQGPEFLTYFQNEAQLEKSRLLSDRFSAERPKGSFSTLEIQRTEQGDSAMYLCASSLAVPGSATNEKLFFGSGTQLSVL.

The gene calls are TRBV27 and TRBJ2-1; D unclear. V lost 7 bases, J lost 5 bases, and 18 bases lay in between. The CDR3 covers 15 residues. Germline V CDR1 and CDR2: MNHEY, SMNVEV (reference sequence). The CDR3 DNA follows: TGTGCCAGCAATCCCACCCTCCGGTTTCACAATGAGCAGTTCTTC. Its protein product is CASNPTLRFHNEQFF.

The CDR3 nucleotides are TGTGCCAGCCGGGGGGTGGGAGATACGCAGTATTTT. Its translation: CASRGVGDTQYF. The V call is TRBV3-1 (or the pseudogene TRBV3-2), the J call TRBJ2-3, with TRBD2 identical over 7 bases. Germline values: CDR1 LGHDT, CDR2 YNNKEL (reference sequence). The CDR3 extends over 12 amino acids. The junction had 4 bases not matched to a gene; V was cut back by 8 bases and J by 5 bases.

The V gene is TRBV18, the J gene TRBJ1-6; D is uncertain. V lost 5 bases and J 10 bases, leaving 15 bases between the germline ends. Germline V gene lookup returns CDR1 KGHSH and CDR2 LQKENI. The CDR3 totals 14 residues. The CDR3, as DNA: TGTGCCAGCTCAGCGCTCCTTGACAACTCACCCCTCCACTTT. Translation gives CASSALLDNSPLHF. Full variable domain (remainder filled in from reference TRBV18 and TRBJ1-6): NAGVMQNPRHLVRRRGQEARLRCSPMKGHSHVYWYRQLPEEGLKFMVYLQKENIIDESGMPKERFSAEFPKEGPSILRIQQVVRGDSAAYFCASSALLDNSPLHFGNGTRLTVT.

Here the CDR3 DNA reads TGTGCCAGCACACGGTCCTACGAGCAGTACTTC. This sequence encodes CASTRSYEQYF. The chain couples TRBV11-2 to TRBJ2-7; D unclear. Germline V gene lookup returns CDR1 SGHAT and CDR2 FQNNGV. This CDR3 is built from 11 residues. V was clipped by 7 bases and J by 1 base, with 5 bases between them.

The chain carries TRBV27 and TRBJ2-1; 7 bases are shared with TRBD2. Germline V lookup: CDR1 MNHEY, CDR2 SMNVEV (reference sequence). Trimming at V came to 3 bases and at J to 7 bases, leaving 12 bases not matched to a gene. CDR3 size: 16 residues. DNA for the CDR3: TGTGCCAGCAGTTTCCCGGGGTGGGAGGGCCGGAATGAGCAGTTCTTC. It specifies CASSFPGWEGRNEQFF.

V is TRBV5-1 and J is TRBJ1-6; D not resolved. This CDR3 is 14 amino acids long. V gave up 4 bases and J gave up 8 bases, with 13 bases separating them. Germline V gene sequence: CDR1 SGHRS, CDR2 YFSETQ. The DNA for the CDR3 is TGCGCCAGCAGCCCGACGGCCCGGGATTCACCCCTCCACTTT. This codes for CASSPTARDSPLHF.

The chain uses TRBV18 and TRBJ2-7; D is ambiguous. The germline V gene has CDR1 KGHSH and CDR2 LQKENI. Trimming left V 2 bases short and J 3 bases short, with 5 bases between. The CDR3 is 12 amino acids. The CDR3 DNA is TGTGCCAGCTCACCATCAGACTACGAGCAGTACTTC. This codes for CASSPSDYEQYF.

The CDR3 DNA reads as TGCGCCAGCAGCCTCGACCCTCAAGGGACAGGGTTGAGCTATGGCTACACCTTC. This codes for CASSLDPQGTGLSYGYTF. The chain has TRBV5-1 and TRBJ1-2, with 9 bases matching TRBD1. This CDR3 has 18 residues. The V segment lost 4 bases and the J segment 4 bases; nucleotides outside the gene matches: 17. Germline loops: CDR1 SGHRS, CDR2 YFSETQ.

J is TRBJ2-3 and V is TRBV28, with 7 bases lining up with TRBD1. CDR1 and CDR2 (germline): MDHEN, SYDVKM. The CDR3 consists of 15 residues. Trimming cost V 10 bases and J 2 bases; bases outside gene matches: 12. CDR3 nucleotide sequence: TGTGCCACCGACAACCGGGACAGAACCACAGATACGCAGTATTTT. It yields the protein CATDNRDRTTDTQYF.

The chain combines TRBV9 with TRBJ2-3, with TRBD2 as a possible D gene (7 bases). The CDR3 length is 17 residues. V lost 0 bases, J lost 4 bases, and 18 bases lay in between. The V gene's germline CDR1 is SGDLS and CDR2 YYNGEE. CDR3 loop: CASSVAGGGAQPDTQYF. CDR3 in DNA: TGTGCCAGCAGCGTAGCTGGTGGGGGGGCGCAACCAGATACGCAGTATTTT.

The DNA of the CDR3 is TGCGCCAGCAGCCTGGACAGGGGGTACCAAGAGACCCAGTACTTC. Its translation: CASSLDRGYQETQYF. The chain combines TRBV5-1 with TRBJ2-5, with 10 nucleotides matching TRBD1. This CDR3 contains 15 residues. The V segment lost 4 bases and the J segment 0 bases; nucleotides outside the gene matches: 3. The germline V gene has CDR1 SGHRS and CDR2 YFSETQ.

V and J are TRBV4-3 and TRBJ1-3; a possible D gene is TRBD1 (5 bases). The CDR3 covers 17 residues. Trimming took 0 bases from V and 2 from J, leaving 14 bases between them. Germline V CDR1 and CDR2: LGHNA, YSLEER. The chain's CDR3 is CASSQEWRGSAGNTIYF. The CDR3, as DNA: TGCGCCAGCAGCCAAGAGTGGCGGGGCTCAGCTGGAAACACCATATATTTT.

The chain recombines TRBV3-1 (or the pseudogene TRBV3-2) with TRBJ2-1; 7 nucleotides align to TRBD2. This CDR3 is 18 amino acids long. V shed 4 bases, J shed 1 base, and the junction held 13 bases outside the gene matches. In germline, CDR1 is LGHDT, CDR2 YNNKEL (reference sequence). Here the CDR3 reads CASSPPSSGKTSYNEQFF. The CDR3 bases are TGTGCCAGCAGCCCGCCGTCGAGCGGGAAGACGTCCTACAATGAGCAGTTCTTC.

This rearrangement joins TRBV4-3 to TRBJ1-3; 8 bases agree with TRBD1. The trim removed 4 bases at V and 4 bases at J, leaving 6 bases unmatched. CDR1 and CDR2 from the germline V gene are LGHNA and YSLEER. The CDR3 is made up of 15 amino acids. In DNA form, the CDR3 reads TGCGCCAGCAGCCCAAAGACAGGGGTCGGAAACACCATATATTTT. Amino acids: CASSPKTGVGNTIYF.

The chain combines TRBV7-2 with TRBJ1-2; the D gene is possibly TRBD1 (5 bases). From germline, CDR1 is SGHTA and CDR2 FQGNSA. V was pared by 1 base and J by 8 bases, with 14 bases between. This CDR3 region has 14 residues. CDR3 DNA: TGTGCCAGCAGCTTAGTGGTGATCGGGGGGGGCTACACCTTC. Protein sequence: CASSLVVIGGGYTF.

The chain recombines TRBV19 with TRBJ2-1; TRBD2 matches at 10 bases. The CDR3 extends over 17 amino acids. V shed 3 bases and J 3 bases; nucleotides not matched to a gene: 8. Germline lookup yields CDR1 LNHDA and CDR2 SQIVND (reference sequence). The CDR3: CASSIALAGEYYNEQFF. CDR3 coding DNA: TGTGCCAGTAGTATCGCGCTAGCGGGAGAGTACTACAATGAGCAGTTCTTC.

The chain carries TRBV11-1 and TRBJ1-4; D is ambiguous. With 3 bases removed from V and 6 bases from J, the gap between germline ends came to 11 bases. The CDR3 loop spans 14 amino acids. The germline gives CDR1 SGHAT, CDR2 FQDESV (reference sequence). The DNA of the CDR3 is TGTGCCAGCAGCTTTGCCCCCGCGGATGAAAAACTGTTTTTT. This sequence encodes CASSFAPADEKLFF.

The chain combines TRBV11-3 with TRBJ2-5; TRBD1 might be the D (5 bases). Per the germline V gene, CDR1 is SGHNT and CDR2 is YENEEA. Trimming shortened V by 1 base and J by 3 bases, and 15 bases separated the two germline ends. This CDR3 is 16 amino acids long. The CDR3, as DNA: TGTGCCAGCAGCTTAGTACCTGGACAAGGCGAAGAGACCCAGTACTTC. Its translation is CASSLVPGQGEETQYF.

The chain uses TRBV29-1 and TRBJ2-3, with TRBD1 as a possible D gene (5 bases). From germline, CDR1 is SQVTM and CDR2 ANQGSEA. The CDR3 has 11 amino acids. V lost 7 bases, J lost 4 bases, and 9 bases lay in between. Here the CDR3 reads CSALGADTQYF. Written as DNA, the CDR3 is TGCAGCGCCTTAGGGGCAGATACGCAGTATTTT.

There are a few counts of this clone. V usage is TRBV19 and J usage is TRBJ2-3; possible D gene TRBD2, 5 bases. Germline V gene lookup returns CDR1 LNHDA and CDR2 SQIVND (reference sequence). The V and J ends lost 5 bases and 3 bases respectively, with 15 bases between them. The CDR3 totals 15 residues. CDR3 region: CASSSPHEGTDTQYF. As DNA, the CDR3 is TGTGCCAGTAGTTCTCCCCACGAGGGTACAGATACGCAGTATTTT.

The chain recombines TRBV20-1 with TRBJ2-1, with 9 bases that match TRBD2. There are 15 residues in the CDR3. The trim removed 4 bases at V and 5 bases at J, leaving 9 bases unmatched. Germline CDR1 and CDR2: DFQATT and SNEGSKA (reference sequence). The CDR3 DNA sequence: TGCAGTGCTATTGACGTGCTAGCGGGGAACAATGAGCAGTTCTTC. It specifies CSAIDVLAGNNEQFF.